A single sample is the source of the 20 T cell receptor beta chains below, sequenced in a study of blood T cell repertoires in COVID-19. Repertoires were generated with immunoSEQ multiplex PCR, while TCRdb's copy carries only in-frame clones and drops some. This table holds roughly 79,000 clones, around 80% found once. Sequenced input: peripheral blood. Source of these receptors: a man in his fifties or sixties with active or convalescent COVID-19.

The chain couples TRBV5-6 to TRBJ2-3; 9 positions match TRBD2. The CDR3 has 14 amino acids. The V segment lost 4 bases and the J segment 4 bases; nucleotides outside the gene matches: 4. Germline-derived CDR1 and CDR2 are SGHDT and YYEEEE. DNA for the CDR3: TGTGCCAGCAGCCCGGGACTAGCAGCAGATACGCAGTATTTT. Amino acid sequence: CASSPGLAADTQYF.

The V and J genes are TRBV6-5 and TRBJ1-6; 7 bases agree with TRBD1. V trimming: 10 bases; J trimming: 4 bases; junction bases outside the gene matches: 1. The CDR3 covers 12 residues. Germline-derived CDR1 and CDR2 are MNHEY and SVGAGI. CDR3 sequence: CATGQYNSPLHF. Written as DNA, the CDR3 is TGTGCCACGGGACAGTATAATTCACCCCTCCACTTT.

V and J are TRBV12-3 or TRBV12-4 and TRBJ1-1; a weak D match, TRBD1 (5 bases). V was pared by 3 bases and J by 10 bases, with 12 bases between. The CDR3 sequence is 12 residues long. The CDR3 sequence is CASSLPPGGAFF. The CDR3 DNA reads as TGTGCCAGCAGTTTGCCCCCCGGGGGAGCTTTCTTT.

The chain links TRBV9 to TRBJ2-7, with 11 nucleotides matching TRBD1. Germline lookup yields CDR1 SGDLS and CDR2 YYNGEE. This CDR3 spans 15 amino acids. Trimming at V came to 4 bases and at J to 2 bases, leaving 5 bases not matched to a gene. In DNA, the CDR3 is TGTGCCAGCAGCCCCCAGGGACAGGGGGCCTACGAGCAGTACTTC. Protein: CASSPQGQGAYEQYF.

The V gene is TRBV19, the J gene TRBJ1-2; D remains unclear. The CDR3 sequence is 13 residues long. Germline values: CDR1 LNHDA, CDR2 SQIVND (reference sequence). Trimming cost V 3 bases and J 0 bases, with 5 bases left between them. The CDR3, as DNA: TGTGCCAGTAGTATTGGAGCTAACTATGGCTACACCTTC. The encoded protein is CASSIGANYGYTF.

This chain uses TRBV30 with TRBJ1-2; 8 bases match TRBD1. The germline gives CDR1 GTSNPN, CDR2 SVGIG (reference sequence). Trimming at V came to 5 bases and at J to 3 bases, leaving 8 bases not matched to a gene. The CDR3 contains 14 residues. The CDR3 DNA reads TGTGCCTGGGTGAGGACAGGGAAAGACTATGGCTACACCTTC. It specifies CAWVRTGKDYGYTF.

This clone was seen more than once but under ten times. The chain has TRBV6-5 and TRBJ1-2, with D possibly matching TRBD1 (6 bases). The V end lost 8 bases, the J end lost 5 bases, and 18 bases lay between the germline ends. CDR3 length: 14 residues. Germline assignment: CDR1 MNHEY and CDR2 SVGAGI. The CDR3: CASCPDSEFYGYTF. CDR3 DNA: TGTGCCAGCTGTCCGGACAGCGAATTTTATGGCTACACCTTC.

This chain uses TRBV9 with TRBJ2-3; 10 bases fit TRBD2. There are 16 residues in the CDR3. Germline V gene data show CDR1 as SGDLS and CDR2 as YYNGEE. Trimming took 0 bases from V and 6 from J; bases not matched to a gene: 7. CDR3 sequence (DNA): TGTGCCAGCAGCGTAGCCCCTAGCGGGGGAAGGGATACGCAGTATTTT. The encoded protein is CASSVAPSGGRDTQYF.

This clone was observed a single time. The chain recombines TRBV27 with TRBJ2-1; 10 bases are a match to TRBD2. Trimming took 0 bases from V and 3 from J; bases not matched to a gene: 5. The CDR3 runs 17 residues. The germline V gene has CDR1 MNHEY and CDR2 SMNVEV (reference sequence). CDR3: CASSLSPGLAIYNEQFF. CDR3 nucleotide sequence: TGTGCCAGCAGTTTATCACCGGGACTAGCGATCTACAATGAGCAGTTCTTC.

The chain uses TRBV29-1 and TRBJ2-7; D is ambiguous. CDR3 length equals 13 residues. V lost 4 bases to trimming and J lost 3 bases, with 13 bases between them. Per the germline V gene, CDR1 is SQVTM and CDR2 is ANQGSEA. The CDR3 loop is CSVVGDQFYEQYF. DNA of the CDR3: TGCAGCGTTGTAGGAGACCAATTCTACGAGCAGTACTTC.

A note on this clone: Other DNA variants within this sample encode the same CDR3. The chain carries TRBV11-3 and TRBJ2-2; 7 bases align to TRBD1. This CDR3 region has 15 residues. Germline CDR1 and CDR2: SGHNT and YENEEA. Trimming at V came to 1 base and at J to 2 bases, leaving 1 base not matched to a gene. The CDR3 region has the DNA TGTGCCAGCAGCTTAGGACAGGGCAACACCGGGGAGCTGTTTTTT. Residues: CASSLGQGNTGELFF.

The CDR3 sequence: CASSFSGYSTDTQYF. The CDR3 region has the DNA TGTGCCAGCAGTTTTAGCGGGTATAGCACAGATACGCAGTATTTT. This sequence joins TRBV7-2 and TRBJ2-3, with TRBD2 matching over 7 bases. V lost 6 bases and J lost 0; bases outside the gene matches: 6. The CDR3 totals 15 residues. Germline CDR1 and CDR2: SGHTA and FQGNSA.

V is TRBV5-4 and J is TRBJ2-1, with 7 bases that match TRBD2. V was clipped by 0 bases and J by 0 bases; unmatched bases: 0. The CDR3 is 15 amino acids. Germline V gene sequence: CDR1 SGHNT, CDR2 YYREEE (reference sequence). The CDR3 spells CASSLGGSSYNEQFF. The CDR3 coding sequence is TGTGCCAGCAGCTTGGGCGGGAGCTCCTACAATGAGCAGTTCTTC.

This chain links TRBV5-6 with TRBJ2-3, with 7 positions matching TRBD1. The trim removed 4 bases at V and 2 bases at J, leaving 10 bases unmatched. Germline V lookup: CDR1 SGHDT, CDR2 YYEEEE. The CDR3 sequence is 16 residues long. The CDR3 spells CASSNPGTEITDTQYF. CDR3 DNA: TGTGCCAGCAGCAATCCCGGGACAGAGATCACAGATACGCAGTATTTT.

The CDR3 region is CASSYAQGADEQYF. Written as DNA, the CDR3 is TGTGCCAGCAGTTACGCACAGGGGGCGGACGAGCAGTACTTC. The chain combines TRBV6-5 with TRBJ2-7; TRBD1 matches 9 bases. The CDR3 extends over 14 amino acids. Losses at the gene ends were 2 bases for V and 5 bases for J; bases not matched to a gene: 4. Germline V gene sequence: CDR1 MNHEY, CDR2 SVGAGI.

The V gene is TRBV21-1, the J gene TRBJ1-1; the table names TRBD1, a call not compared with the DNA. TRBV21-1 is designated a pseudogene. The CDR3 has 15 residues. CDR3 amino acids: CASTKMGQENTEAFF. CDR3 DNA: TGTGCCAGCACCAAAATGGGGCAGGAGAACACTGAAGCTTTCTTT.

This sequence joins TRBV11-2 and TRBJ2-7, with 11 bases lining up with TRBD1. Per germline, CDR1 SGHAT and CDR2 FQNNGV. V was clipped by 4 bases and J by 5 bases; unmatched bases: 4. The CDR3 runs 14 residues. The CDR3 bases are TGTGCCAGCAGCTCCCGGGACAGGGGGAACGAGCAGTACTTC. Amino acid sequence: CASSSRDRGNEQYF.

J is TRBJ1-1 and V is TRBV19; 7 bases fit TRBD1. The V and J ends lost 7 bases and 2 bases, in that order; junction bases with no gene match: 4. Germline V gene lookup returns CDR1 LNHDA and CDR2 SQIVND (reference sequence). The CDR3 has 13 amino acids. The CDR3 region is CASTGTANTEAFF. CDR3 in DNA: TGTGCCAGTACCGGGACAGCTAACACTGAAGCTTTCTTT.

This sequence joins TRBV7-2 and TRBJ2-3, with 7 bases that match TRBD1. CDR3 length: 16 residues. V shed 7 bases and J 1 base; nucleotides not matched to a gene: 11. Germline CDR1 SGHTA, CDR2 FQGNSA. Here the CDR3 DNA reads TGTGCCAGCACCTCGGGCCGGACAGGAGGCACAGATACGCAGTATTTT. It translates to CASTSGRTGGTDTQYF.

This clone was counted a single time. This chain links TRBV27 with TRBJ2-2; 7 bases fit TRBD2. The V gene's germline CDR1 is MNHEY and CDR2 SMNVEV (reference sequence). The trim removed 3 bases at V and 3 bases at J, leaving 10 bases unmatched. The CDR3 is made up of 17 amino acids. CDR3 nucleotide sequence: TGTGCCAGCAGTTTTTTTTGGGCGGGGGAGGACACCGGGGAGCTGTTTTTT. This gives the protein CASSFFWAGEDTGELFF.